The T cell receptor (beta chain) described here comes from a study of CD8+ T cells in alopecia areata. RNA extraction was followed by reverse transcription into cDNA, which acted as the sequencing template. The data were produced by immunoSEQ multiplex PCR, yet TCRdb's version contains in-frame clones alone and is incomplete. This table has around 140,000 clones, roughly 48% appearing once. Study-wide points: Normal scalp had lower clonality than lesional scalp, with alopecia totalis/universalis lesions showing this most strongly.

A note on this clone: Its antigen is not identified.

CDR3 length equals 15 residues. V trimming: 6 bases; J trimming: 0 bases; junction bases outside the gene matches: 8. Germline V gives CDR1 MNHEY, CDR2 SMNVEV (reference sequence). The V call is TRBV27, the J call TRBJ2-7; TRBD1 agrees at 7 bases. The TCR comes from a human donor with alopecia areata. The sequencing sample was made of CD4+ T cells sorted from blood. CDR3 nucleotide sequence: TGTGCCAGCAGAGACAGGGTGATGAGCTCCTACGAGCAGTACTTC. Translation gives CASRDRVMSSYEQYF.